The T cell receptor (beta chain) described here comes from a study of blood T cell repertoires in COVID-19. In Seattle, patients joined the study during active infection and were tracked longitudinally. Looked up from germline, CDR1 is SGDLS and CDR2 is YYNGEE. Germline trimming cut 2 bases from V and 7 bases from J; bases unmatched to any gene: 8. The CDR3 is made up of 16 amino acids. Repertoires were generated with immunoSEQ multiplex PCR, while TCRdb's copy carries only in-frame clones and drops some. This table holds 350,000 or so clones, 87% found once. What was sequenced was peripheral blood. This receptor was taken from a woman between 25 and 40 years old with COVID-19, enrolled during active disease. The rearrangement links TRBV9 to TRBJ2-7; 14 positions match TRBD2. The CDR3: CASSVRGLAGDEEQYF. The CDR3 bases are TGTGCCAGCAGCGTCAGGGGACTAGCGGGAGACGAAGAGCAGTACTTC.